This record covers a single TCR beta chain. Each CDR3 protein is one row after TCRdb ran MiXCR on the 5' RACE reads. The sample contains under 600,000 distinct CDR3 sequences, 21% of which appear only once. These data originate in a study of T cells after yellow fever vaccination. This CDR3 contains 12 residues. Trimming shortened V by 4 bases and J by 5 bases, and 8 bases separated the two germline ends. CDR1 is DFQATT, CDR2 SNEGSKA, per germline (reference sequence). This clonotype was sampled from a man between 18 and 29 years old who received the YFV17D yellow fever vaccine. The chain couples TRBV20-1 to TRBJ1-4; D is uncertain. The sequencing here drew on PBMCs, taken 21 days after the first yellow fever vaccination. CDR3 in amino acids: CSATGENEKLFF. The DNA for the CDR3 is TGCAGTGCTACCGGAGAGAATGAAAAACTGTTTTTT.